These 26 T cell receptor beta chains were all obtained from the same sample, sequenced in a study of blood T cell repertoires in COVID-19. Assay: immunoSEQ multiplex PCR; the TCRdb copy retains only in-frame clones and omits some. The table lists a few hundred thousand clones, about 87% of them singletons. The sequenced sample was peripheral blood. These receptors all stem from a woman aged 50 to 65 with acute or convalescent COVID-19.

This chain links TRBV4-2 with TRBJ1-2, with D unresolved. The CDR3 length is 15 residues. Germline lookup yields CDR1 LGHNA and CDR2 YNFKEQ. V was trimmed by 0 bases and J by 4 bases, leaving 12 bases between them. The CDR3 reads CASSQEKGDTYGYTF. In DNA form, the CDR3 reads TGTGCCAGCAGCCAAGAGAAGGGAGACACCTATGGCTACACCTTC.

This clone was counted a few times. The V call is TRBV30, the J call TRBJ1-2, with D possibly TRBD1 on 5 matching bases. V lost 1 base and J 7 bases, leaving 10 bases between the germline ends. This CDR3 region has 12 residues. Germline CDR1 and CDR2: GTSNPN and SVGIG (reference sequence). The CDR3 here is CAWSAGIGGYTF. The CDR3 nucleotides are TGTGCCTGGAGTGCAGGGATCGGTGGCTACACCTTC.

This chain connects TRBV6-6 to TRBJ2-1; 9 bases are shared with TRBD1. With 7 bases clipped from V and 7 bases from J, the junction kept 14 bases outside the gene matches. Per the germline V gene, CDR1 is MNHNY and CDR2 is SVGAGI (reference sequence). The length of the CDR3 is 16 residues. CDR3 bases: TGTGCCAGCATAGACCCGAGTGAGGACAGGGGAAATGAGCAGTTCTTC. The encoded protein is CASIDPSEDRGNEQFF.

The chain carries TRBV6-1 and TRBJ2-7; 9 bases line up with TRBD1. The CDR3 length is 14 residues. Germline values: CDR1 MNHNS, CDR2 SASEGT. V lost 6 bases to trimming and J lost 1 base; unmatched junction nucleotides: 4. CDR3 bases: TGTGCCAGCAGATCGGGACAGGGATCCTACGAGCAGTACTTC. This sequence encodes CASRSGQGSYEQYF.

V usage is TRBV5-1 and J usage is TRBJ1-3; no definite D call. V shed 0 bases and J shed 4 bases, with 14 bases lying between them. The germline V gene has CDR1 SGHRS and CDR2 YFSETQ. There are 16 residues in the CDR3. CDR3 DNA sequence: TGCGCCAGCAGCTTGGAACCCCAGCGGGCGGGAAACACCATATATTTT. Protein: CASSLEPQRAGNTIYF.

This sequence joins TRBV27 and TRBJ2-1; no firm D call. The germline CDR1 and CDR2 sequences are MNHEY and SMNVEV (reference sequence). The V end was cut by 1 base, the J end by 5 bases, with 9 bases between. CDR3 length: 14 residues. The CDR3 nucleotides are TGTGCCAGCAGTTTATGGCCCACGAACAATGAGCAGTTCTTC. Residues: CASSLWPTNNEQFF.

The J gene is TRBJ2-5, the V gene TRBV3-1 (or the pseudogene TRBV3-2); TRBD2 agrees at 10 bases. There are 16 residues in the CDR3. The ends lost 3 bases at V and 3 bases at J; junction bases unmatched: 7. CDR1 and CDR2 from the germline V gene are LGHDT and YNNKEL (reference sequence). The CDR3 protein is CASSQFGTSAEETQYF. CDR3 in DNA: TGTGCCAGCAGCCAGTTCGGGACTAGCGCCGAAGAGACCCAGTACTTC.

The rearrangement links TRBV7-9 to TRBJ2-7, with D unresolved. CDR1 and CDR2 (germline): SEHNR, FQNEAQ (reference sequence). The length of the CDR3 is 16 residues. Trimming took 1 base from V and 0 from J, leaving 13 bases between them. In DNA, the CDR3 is TGTGCCAGCAGCTTAGTAATCCGGCGGAACTCCTACGAGCAGTACTTC. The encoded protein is CASSLVIRRNSYEQYF.

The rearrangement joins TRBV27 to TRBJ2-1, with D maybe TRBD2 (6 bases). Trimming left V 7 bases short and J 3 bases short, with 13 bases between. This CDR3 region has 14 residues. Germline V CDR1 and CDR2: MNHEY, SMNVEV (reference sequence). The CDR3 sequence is CASNKGGNYNEQFF. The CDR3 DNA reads TGTGCCAGCAATAAAGGCGGGAACTACAATGAGCAGTTCTTC.

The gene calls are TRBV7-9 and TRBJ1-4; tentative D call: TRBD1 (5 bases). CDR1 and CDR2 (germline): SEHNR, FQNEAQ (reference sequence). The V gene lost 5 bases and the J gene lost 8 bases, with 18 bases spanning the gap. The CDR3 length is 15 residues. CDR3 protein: CASSQTQGSREKLFF. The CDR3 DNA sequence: TGTGCCAGCAGCCAAACCCAGGGCTCACGGGAAAAACTGTTTTTT.

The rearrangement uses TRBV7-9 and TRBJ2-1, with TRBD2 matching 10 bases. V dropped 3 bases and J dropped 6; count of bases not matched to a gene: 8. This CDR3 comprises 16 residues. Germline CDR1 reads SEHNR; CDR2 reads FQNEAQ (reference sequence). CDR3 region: CASSFPSGRRANEQFF. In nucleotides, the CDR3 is TGTGCCAGCAGCTTCCCTAGCGGGAGAAGGGCCAATGAGCAGTTCTTC.

The CDR3 is CASRGQGSYGYTF. In DNA form, the CDR3 reads TGTGCCAGCAGGGGACAGGGTAGCTATGGCTACACCTTC. The rearrangement links TRBV27 to TRBJ1-2; TRBD1 matches at 9 bases. The CDR3 totals 13 residues. The V segment lost 6 bases and the J segment 4 bases; nucleotides outside the gene matches: 3. CDR1 MNHEY and CDR2 SMNVEV come from the germline V gene (reference sequence).

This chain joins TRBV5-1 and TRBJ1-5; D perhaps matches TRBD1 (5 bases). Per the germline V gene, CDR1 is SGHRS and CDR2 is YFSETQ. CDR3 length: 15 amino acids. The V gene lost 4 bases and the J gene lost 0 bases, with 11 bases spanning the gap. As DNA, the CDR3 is TGCGCCAGCAGCCCCGGGGGGAGTAGCAATCAGCCCCAGCATTTT. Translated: CASSPGGSSNQPQHF.

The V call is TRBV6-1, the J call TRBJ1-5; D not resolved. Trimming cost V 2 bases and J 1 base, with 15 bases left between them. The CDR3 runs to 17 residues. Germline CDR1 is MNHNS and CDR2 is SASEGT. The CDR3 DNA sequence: TGTGCCAGCAGTGAACCCCGATGGGAGGCAAGCAATCAGCCCCAGCATTTT. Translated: CASSEPRWEASNQPQHF.

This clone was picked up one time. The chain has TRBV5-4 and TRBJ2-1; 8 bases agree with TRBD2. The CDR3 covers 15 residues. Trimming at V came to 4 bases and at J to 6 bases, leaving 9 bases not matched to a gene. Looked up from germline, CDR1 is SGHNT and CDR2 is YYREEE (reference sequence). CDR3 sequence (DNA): TGTGCCAGCAGCCTGGGACTAGGGATGGGCAATGAGCAGTTCTTC. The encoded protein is CASSLGLGMGNEQFF.

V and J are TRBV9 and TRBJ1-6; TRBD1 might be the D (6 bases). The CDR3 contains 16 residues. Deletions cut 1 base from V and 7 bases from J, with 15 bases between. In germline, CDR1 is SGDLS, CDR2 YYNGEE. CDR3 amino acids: CASSVLPTGLNSPLHF. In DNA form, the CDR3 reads TGTGCCAGCAGCGTACTTCCGACAGGATTGAATTCACCCCTCCACTTT.

CDR3 loop: CASSSYGGATDTQYF. CDR3 DNA: TGTGCCAGCAGCTCGTACGGTGGGGCGACAGATACGCAGTATTTT. The chain carries TRBV7-9 and TRBJ2-3; perhaps TRBD1 as D (5 bases). The CDR3 totals 15 residues. In germline, CDR1 is SEHNR, CDR2 FQNEAQ (reference sequence). V lost 4 bases and J 3 bases, leaving 14 bases between the germline ends.

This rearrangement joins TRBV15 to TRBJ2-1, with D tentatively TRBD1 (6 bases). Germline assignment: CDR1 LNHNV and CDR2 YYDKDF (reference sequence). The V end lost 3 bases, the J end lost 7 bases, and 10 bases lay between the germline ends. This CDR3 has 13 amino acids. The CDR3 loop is CATSRATGNEQFF. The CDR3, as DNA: TGTGCCACCAGCAGGGCAACAGGGAATGAGCAGTTCTTC.

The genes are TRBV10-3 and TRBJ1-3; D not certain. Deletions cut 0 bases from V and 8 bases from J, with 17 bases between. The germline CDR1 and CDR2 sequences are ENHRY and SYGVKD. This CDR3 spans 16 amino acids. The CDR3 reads CAISESKTTATDTIYF. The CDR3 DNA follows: TGTGCCATCAGTGAGTCGAAGACCACGGCCACAGACACCATATATTTT.

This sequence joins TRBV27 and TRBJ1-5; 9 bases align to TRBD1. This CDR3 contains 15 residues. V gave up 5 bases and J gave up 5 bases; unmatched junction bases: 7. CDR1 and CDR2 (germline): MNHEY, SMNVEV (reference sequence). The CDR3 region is CASSPPGQGHQPQHF. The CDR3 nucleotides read TGTGCCAGCAGTCCCCCTGGACAGGGGCATCAGCCCCAGCATTTT.

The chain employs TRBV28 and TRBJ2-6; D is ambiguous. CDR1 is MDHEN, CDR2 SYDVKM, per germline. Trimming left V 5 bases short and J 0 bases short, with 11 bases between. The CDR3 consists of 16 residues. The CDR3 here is CASSAYKLSGANVLTF. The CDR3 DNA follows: TGTGCCAGCAGTGCTTATAAGCTCTCTGGGGCCAACGTCCTGACTTTC.

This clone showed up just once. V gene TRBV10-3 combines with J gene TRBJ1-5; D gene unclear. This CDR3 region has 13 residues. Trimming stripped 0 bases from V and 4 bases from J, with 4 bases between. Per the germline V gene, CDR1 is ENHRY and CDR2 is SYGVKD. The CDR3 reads CAISESRNQPQHF. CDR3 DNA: TGTGCCATCAGTGAGTCGAGAAATCAGCCCCAGCATTTT.

The DNA for the CDR3 is TGTGCCAGCAGGCCGGAAGAGGGGGCAACTTGGTCACCCCTCCACTTT. Translating gives CASRPEEGATWSPLHF. V usage is TRBV5-5 and J usage is TRBJ1-6; 7 bases agree with TRBD1. Germline CDR1 is SGHKS and CDR2 is YYEKEE (reference sequence). The CDR3 loop spans 16 amino acids. Trimming took 5 bases from V and 10 from J; bases not matched to a gene: 15. The full variable domain, rest sourced from reference TRBV5-5 and TRBJ1-6, is DAGVTQSPTHLIKTRGQQVTLRCSPISGHKSVSWYQQVLGQGPQFIFQYYEKEERGRGNFPDRFSARQFPNYSSELNVNALLLGDSALYLCASRPEEGATWSPLHFGNGTRLTVT.

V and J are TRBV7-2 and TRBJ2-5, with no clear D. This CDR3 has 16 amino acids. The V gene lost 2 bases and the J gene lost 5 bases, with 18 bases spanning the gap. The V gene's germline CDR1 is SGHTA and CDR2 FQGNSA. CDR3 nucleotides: TGTGCCAGCAGCTTAACCCCGGAGACCGCACGGGAGACCCAGTACTTC. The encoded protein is CASSLTPETARETQYF.

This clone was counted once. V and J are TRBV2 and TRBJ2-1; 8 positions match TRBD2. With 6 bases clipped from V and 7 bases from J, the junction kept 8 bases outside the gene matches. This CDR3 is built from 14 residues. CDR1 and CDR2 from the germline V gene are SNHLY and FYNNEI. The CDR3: CASRAGGRTNEQFF. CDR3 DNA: TGTGCCAGCAGGGCGGGCGGGAGGACAAATGAGCAGTTCTTC.

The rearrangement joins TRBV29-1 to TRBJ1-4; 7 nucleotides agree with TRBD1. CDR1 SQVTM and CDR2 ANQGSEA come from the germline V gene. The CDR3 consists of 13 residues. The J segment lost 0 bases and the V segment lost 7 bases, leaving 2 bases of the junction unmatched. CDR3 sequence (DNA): TGCAGCGCAACAGGGGCAACTAATGAAAAACTGTTTTTT. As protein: CSATGATNEKLFF.